One and the same sample provided the 3 T cell receptor beta chains below, sequenced in a study of cytomegalovirus exposure and HLA in healthy donors. TCRdb's table, derived via immunoSEQ multiplex PCR, lists solely in-frame clones and lacks some. Here the sample spans tens of thousands of clones, 84% being singletons. Sequencing used PBMCs. All receptors come from a woman under 30 in good health and CMV-seropositive.

This clone was detected once. V is TRBV2 and J is TRBJ1-2; D gene ambiguous. The CDR3 runs 14 residues. V shed 7 bases and J shed 4 bases, with 16 bases lying between them. CDR1 SNHLY and CDR2 FYNNEI come from the germline V gene. Here the CDR3 DNA reads TGTGCCAGCACCCTACGGGTTCGCCTCTATGGCTACACCTTC. Amino acids: CASTLRVRLYGYTF.

The chain recombines TRBV13 with TRBJ2-7; 8 bases are a match to TRBD1. In germline, CDR1 is PRHDT, CDR2 FYEKMQ (reference sequence). Unmatched junction bases numbered 13, after V lost 0 bases and J lost 0 bases. The CDR3 totals 19 residues. CDR3 sequence (DNA): TGTGCCAGCAGCTTAGGGCCCCGGGACAGGCACCTATTCTCCTACGAGCAGTACTTC. Amino acids: CASSLGPRDRHLFSYEQYF.

V is TRBV7-3 and J is TRBJ2-7; 10 positions agree with TRBD2. The CDR3 has 15 residues. Per the germline V gene, CDR1 is SGHTA and CDR2 is FQGTGA. V was pared by 4 bases and J by 2 bases, with 5 bases of the junction left unmatched. CDR3 DNA: TGTGCCAGCAGCTCCTTAGCGGGGGGCCCCTACGAGCAGTACTTC. It translates to CASSSLAGGPYEQYF.